This T cell receptor (beta chain) was observed in a study of cytomegalovirus exposure and HLA in healthy donors. General observations from the study: Earlier analysis found most TCR beta V segments productive about 87% or about 30% of the time.

CDR1 is SGHTA and CDR2 is FQGNSA in the germline V gene. V lost 2 bases to trimming and J lost 0 bases; unmatched junction nucleotides: 6. This CDR3 has 17 amino acids. Note on this clone: Its antigen is as yet unknown.

PCR primers comprised 60 Vbeta and 13 Jbeta primers. The method was immunoSEQ multiplex PCR; TCRdb's version includes in-frame clones alone and lacks a portion of them. Among 120,000 or so clones, 17% were seen once, and the ten largest hold roughly 3%. The chain combines TRBV7-2 with TRBJ2-7; the match to TRBD2 covers 11 bases. What was sequenced was PBMCs. This TCR was sampled from a female donor in good health and CMV-seropositive. CDR3 amino acids: CASSLYRTSGFSYEQYF. The CDR3 DNA reads TGTGCCAGCAGCTTATACAGGACTAGCGGGTTCTCCTACGAGCAGTACTTC.